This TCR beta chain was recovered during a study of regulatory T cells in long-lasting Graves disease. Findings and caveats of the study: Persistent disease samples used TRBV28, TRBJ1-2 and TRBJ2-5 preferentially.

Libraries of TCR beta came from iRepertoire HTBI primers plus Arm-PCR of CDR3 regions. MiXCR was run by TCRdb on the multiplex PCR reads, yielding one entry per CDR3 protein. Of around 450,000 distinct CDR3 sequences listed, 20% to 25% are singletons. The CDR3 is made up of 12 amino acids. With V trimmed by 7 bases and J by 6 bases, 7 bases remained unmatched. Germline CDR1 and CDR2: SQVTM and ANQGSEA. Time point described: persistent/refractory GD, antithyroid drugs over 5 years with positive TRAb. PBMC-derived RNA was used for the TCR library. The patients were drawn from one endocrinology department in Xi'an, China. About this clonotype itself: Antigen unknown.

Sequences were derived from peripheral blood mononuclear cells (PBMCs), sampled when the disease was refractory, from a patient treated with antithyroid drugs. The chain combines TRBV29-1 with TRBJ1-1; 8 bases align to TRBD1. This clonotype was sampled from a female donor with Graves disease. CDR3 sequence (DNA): TGCAGCGCGAACAGGGGGATCGCTGAAGCTTTCTTT. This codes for CSANRGIAEAFF.